The 24 T cell receptor beta chains given below trace back to one sample, sequenced in a study of T-cell memory formation after mild COVID-19. TCRdb independently ran MiXCR on the 5' RACE reads; one entry per CDR3 protein. The data contain roughly 450,000 distinct CDR3 sequences, around a sixth of them singletons. Source material: PBMCs or a T cell subset sorted from them (not recorded which). Source of these receptors: an adult woman who had mild COVID-19 (a few samples of this study predate the infection). Cell type and time point are not known.

The chain has TRBV5-1 and TRBJ1-1, with 8 bases fitting TRBD1. Trimming removed 4 bases from V and 0 bases from J; junction bases left unmatched: 2. The CDR3 has 14 amino acids. CDR1 and CDR2 (germline): SGHRS, YFSETQ. DNA for the CDR3: TGCGCCAGCAGCACGGACAGGGTGAACACTGAAGCTTTCTTT. This codes for CASSTDRVNTEAFF.

The chain links TRBV5-1 to TRBJ2-2; 7 bases fit TRBD1. CDR3 length equals 14 residues. In germline, CDR1 is SGHRS, CDR2 YFSETQ. The V segment lost 4 bases and the J segment 5 bases; nucleotides outside the gene matches: 5. The CDR3 loop reads CASSRDSKTGELFF. The CDR3 bases are TGCGCCAGCAGCCGGGACAGCAAGACCGGGGAGCTGTTTTTT.

There are a few counts of this clonotype. The rearrangement joins TRBV7-9 to TRBJ2-2; no clear D. Looked up from germline, CDR1 is SEHNR and CDR2 is FQNEAQ (reference sequence). This CDR3 has 16 residues. Trimming shortened V by 1 base and J by 3 bases, and 12 bases separated the two germline ends. The CDR3 nucleotides are TGTGCCAGCAGCTTAGAAGTTTTAGAGGACACCGGGGAGCTGTTTTTT. Protein sequence: CASSLEVLEDTGELFF.

CDR3 coding DNA: TGTGCCACCAGAAACAGGGTTGCTCAGCCCCAGCATTTT. Translation gives CATRNRVAQPQHF. The chain has TRBV24-1 and TRBJ1-5; perhaps TRBD1 as D (6 bases). This CDR3 region has 13 residues. The V and J ends lost 7 bases and 6 bases respectively, with 12 bases between them. Germline loops: CDR1 KGHDR, CDR2 SFDVKD.

The rearrangement uses TRBV20-1 and TRBJ2-7; 10 nucleotides match TRBD2. The CDR3 is made up of 16 amino acids. The junction had 7 bases not matched to a gene; V was cut back by 0 bases and J by 2 bases. The V gene's germline CDR1 is DFQATT and CDR2 SNEGSKA (reference sequence). CDR3 amino acids: CSARDLVAGGPYEQYF. In nucleotides, the CDR3 is TGCAGTGCTAGAGATTTGGTAGCGGGAGGCCCCTACGAGCAGTACTTC.

This clonotype was seen ten or more times. The V gene is TRBV7-9, the J gene TRBJ1-1; D is undetermined. CDR3 length equals 14 residues. Germline assignment: CDR1 SEHNR and CDR2 FQNEAQ (reference sequence). V gave up 6 bases and J gave up 3 bases, with 14 bases separating them. The DNA of the CDR3 is TGTGCCAGCAGACCCAGGTCGGGCGACACTGAAGCTTTCTTT. Protein product: CASRPRSGDTEAFF.

V usage is TRBV12-3 or TRBV12-4 and J usage is TRBJ2-5, with D uncertain. Trimming left V 6 bases short and J 3 bases short, with 11 bases between. The CDR3 runs to 13 residues. The CDR3, as DNA: TGTGCCAGCAGCCCGACTGGTAAAGAGACCCAGTACTTC. Its protein product is CASSPTGKETQYF.

This rearrangement joins TRBV12-3 or TRBV12-4 to TRBJ1-2; D is perhaps TRBD1 (5 bases). CDR3 length: 15 residues. V was cut by 1 base and J by 2 bases, with 11 bases left in between. CDR3: CASSLGDGANYGYTF. CDR3 DNA sequence: TGTGCCAGCAGTTTAGGAGACGGGGCAAACTATGGCTACACCTTC.

This clonotype has more than one count but fewer than ten. The chain recombines TRBV6-5 with TRBJ1-2; D might be TRBD1 (5 bases). Per germline, CDR1 MNHEY and CDR2 SVGAGI. This CDR3 spans 13 amino acids. V was shortened by 2 bases and J by 7 bases, with 11 bases between the two germline ends. CDR3 DNA sequence: TGTGCCAGCAGTTACGGGGCAGGGTTTGGCTACACCTTC. Residues: CASSYGAGFGYTF.

J is TRBJ1-2 and V is TRBV5-1, with 7 bases that match TRBD1. This CDR3 is built from 14 residues. The V and J ends lost 3 bases and 6 bases, in that order; junction bases with no gene match: 8. CDR1 and CDR2 from the germline V gene are SGHRS and YFSETQ. The CDR3 protein is CASSSSDRQDGYTF. CDR3 sequence (DNA): TGCGCCAGCAGCTCTTCGGACAGGCAAGATGGCTACACCTTC.

This CDR3 is CASSHLTRRNEQFF. Written as DNA, the CDR3 is TGTGCCAGCAGTCATTTGACTAGAAGAAATGAGCAGTTCTTC. This chain uses TRBV12-3 or TRBV12-4 with TRBJ2-1, with D perhaps TRBD2 (6 bases). V lost 5 bases, J lost 7 bases, and 15 bases lay in between. The CDR3 has 14 residues.

The chain couples TRBV6-2 or TRBV6-3 to TRBJ1-1; D is undetermined. V lost 7 bases and J 1 base, leaving 4 bases between the germline ends. The CDR3 contains 11 residues. Germline V gives CDR1 MNHEY, CDR2 SVGEGT. CDR3 DNA sequence: TGTGCCAGCATAAGGAACACTGAAGCTTTCTTT. It translates to CASIRNTEAFF.

The gene calls are TRBV6-1 and TRBJ1-1; D is undetermined. V lost 5 bases and J 1 base, leaving 14 bases between the germline ends. Germline CDR1 reads MNHNS; CDR2 reads SASEGT. The CDR3 is 15 amino acids. The CDR3 DNA is TGTGCCAGCAGTTTCCCAAGCACCGCGAACACTGAAGCTTTCTTT. Its translation: CASSFPSTANTEAFF.

This clonotype was seen more than once but under ten times. V is TRBV7-2 and J is TRBJ1-5, with D possibly being TRBD1 (5 bases). Germline-derived CDR1 and CDR2 are SGHTA and FQGNSA. The CDR3 covers 13 residues. V lost 5 bases and J lost 6, with 11 bases in between. In nucleotides, the CDR3 is TGTGCCAGCAGCCACGACAGCGTTCAGCCCCAGCATTTT. This gives the protein CASSHDSVQPQHF. Drawing the rest from reference TRBV7-2 and TRBJ1-5, the complete variable domain is GAGVSQSPSNKVTEKGKDVELRCDPISGHTALYWYRQSLGQGLEFLIYFQGNSAPDKSGLPSDRFSAERTGGSVSTLTIQRTQQEDSAVYLCASSHDSVQPQHFGDGTRLSIL.

This clonotype was counted a single time. The junction does not match germline at one end; this may be a read error. The chain combines TRBV5-5 with TRBJ2-7; D gene uncertain. CDR1 and CDR2 (germline): SGHKS, YYEKEE (reference sequence). CDR3 length: 14 amino acids. The CDR3 DNA follows: TGTGCCAGGAGCTTGAAGTCGCTGGACTACGAGCAGTACTTC. Amino acids: CARSLKSLDYEQYF.

This clonotype was observed a handful of times. The chain carries TRBV20-1 and TRBJ2-1, with 14 bases matching TRBD2. V lost 5 bases and J lost 4; bases outside the gene matches: 4. Germline V gene data show CDR1 as DFQATT and CDR2 as SNEGSKA (reference sequence). This CDR3 spans 15 amino acids. DNA of the CDR3: TGCAGTGCTCCGGGACTAGCGGGAGTTTACAATGAGCAGTTCTTC. Its translation is CSAPGLAGVYNEQFF.

This clonotype was seen a few times. The chain uses TRBV15 and TRBJ2-1; D is perhaps TRBD1 (6 bases). The CDR3 runs to 17 residues. With 3 bases removed from V and 0 bases from J, the gap between germline ends came to 15 bases. CDR1 is LNHNV and CDR2 is YYDKDF in the germline V gene (reference sequence). CDR3 sequence: CATSRYPGTSSYNEQFF. The CDR3 DNA sequence: TGTGCCACCAGCAGGTACCCCGGGACAAGCTCCTACAATGAGCAGTTCTTC.

V and J are TRBV10-3 and TRBJ2-3, with 12 bases lining up with TRBD2. The CDR3 length is 15 residues. Germline V CDR1 and CDR2: ENHRY, SYGVKD. After removal of 6 bases from V and 6 bases from J, the junction contained 7 bases not matched to a gene. DNA of the CDR3: TGTGCCATCAGAACTAGCGGGGGGCGATCGGATACGCAGTATTTT. Its translation is CAIRTSGGRSDTQYF.

The chain has TRBV6-5 and TRBJ1-2, with unresolved D. The CDR3 is 13 amino acids. From germline, CDR1 is MNHEY and CDR2 SVGAGI. V was pared by 0 bases and J by 7 bases, with 9 bases between. The CDR3 bases are TGTGCCAGCAGTTACTCGCTTAGGTTTGGCTACACCTTC. This gives the protein CASSYSLRFGYTF.

This clonotype occurred a few times. The V call is TRBV19, the J call TRBJ1-1; TRBD1 might be the D (5 bases). V lost 7 bases and J lost 1, with 13 bases in between. CDR3 length: 14 residues. Germline V gene lookup returns CDR1 LNHDA and CDR2 SQIVND (reference sequence). The chain's CDR3 is CASTPGRGNTEAFF. The CDR3 DNA sequence: TGTGCCAGTACACCGGGACGAGGGAACACTGAAGCTTTCTTT. The complete variable domain, with remaining parts taken from reference TRBV19 and TRBJ1-1, reads DGGITQSPKYLFRKEGQNVTLSCEQNLNHDAMYWYRQDPGQGLRLIYYSQIVNDFQKGDIAEGYSVSREKKESFPLTVTSAQKNPTAFYLCASTPGRGNTEAFFGQGTRLTVV.

The sample holds a few counts of this clonotype. The J gene is TRBJ2-7, the V gene TRBV15; 9 nucleotides match TRBD2. Unmatched junction bases numbered 5, after V lost 6 bases and J lost 5 bases. Germline V gene lookup returns CDR1 LNHNV and CDR2 YYDKDF (reference sequence). The CDR3 loop spans 13 amino acids. CDR3 sequence (DNA): TGTGCCACCAGGGCGGGAGGGCTTGACGAGCAGTACTTC. Amino acid sequence: CATRAGGLDEQYF.

This clonotype was detected a few times. The V call is TRBV12-3 or TRBV12-4, the J call TRBJ2-6; tentative D call: TRBD2 (6 bases). The CDR3 loop spans 16 amino acids. The V end lost 5 bases, the J end lost 4 bases, and 15 bases lay between the germline ends. The CDR3 bases are TGTGCCAGCAGTGCCTGGGACTCACCGGGGGCCAACGTCCTGACTTTC. Amino acid sequence: CASSAWDSPGANVLTF.

This chain connects TRBV6-1 to TRBJ2-6; 12 nucleotides line up with TRBD1. The V segment lost 6 bases and the J segment 4 bases; nucleotides outside the gene matches: 10. This CDR3 contains 18 residues. Germline V CDR1 and CDR2: MNHNS, SASEGT. The CDR3 coding sequence is TGTGCCAGCAGCTCCCCCCGGGACAGGGGGCAAGGGGCCAACGTCCTGACTTTC. Translated: CASSSPRDRGQGANVLTF.

This clonotype was seen only a few times. This chain connects TRBV7-2 to TRBJ1-1; possibly TRBD1 for D (5 bases). CDR3 length: 15 residues. From germline, CDR1 is SGHTA and CDR2 FQGNSA. Trimming left V 1 base short and J 4 bases short, with 13 bases between. The CDR3 nucleotides read TGTGCCAGCAGCTTAGGCCATTCCGGGGCCACTGAAGCTTTCTTT. Encoded protein: CASSLGHSGATEAFF.